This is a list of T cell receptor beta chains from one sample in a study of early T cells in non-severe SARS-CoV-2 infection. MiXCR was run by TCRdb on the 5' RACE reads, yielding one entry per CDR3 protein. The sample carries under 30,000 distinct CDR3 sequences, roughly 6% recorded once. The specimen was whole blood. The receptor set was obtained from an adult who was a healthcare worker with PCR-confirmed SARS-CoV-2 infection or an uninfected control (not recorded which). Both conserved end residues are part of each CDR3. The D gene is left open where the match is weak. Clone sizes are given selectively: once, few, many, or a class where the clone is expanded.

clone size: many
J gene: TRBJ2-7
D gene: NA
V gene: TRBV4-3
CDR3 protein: CASSQEIRYEQYF
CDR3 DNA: TGCGCCAGCAGCCAAGAAATTAGATACGAGCAGTACTTC

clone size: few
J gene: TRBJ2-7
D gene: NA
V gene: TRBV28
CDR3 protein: CASSSGGETYEQYF
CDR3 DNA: TGTGCCAGCAGTTCCGGAGGCGAAACCTACGAGCAGTACTTC

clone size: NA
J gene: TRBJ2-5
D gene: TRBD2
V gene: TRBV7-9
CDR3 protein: CAGTPAGAQETQYF
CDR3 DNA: TGTGCCGGCACCCCAGCGGGGGCCCAAGAGACCCAGTACTTC

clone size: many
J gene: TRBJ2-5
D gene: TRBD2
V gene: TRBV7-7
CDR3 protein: CASSYTSGGQETQYF
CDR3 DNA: TGTGCTAGCAGCTACACTAGCGGGGGGCAAGAGACCCAGTACTTC

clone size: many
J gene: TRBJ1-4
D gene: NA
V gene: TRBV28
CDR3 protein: CASSPAVFNEKLFF
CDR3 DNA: TGTGCCAGCAGTCCCGCGGTTTTTAATGAAAAACTGTTTTTT

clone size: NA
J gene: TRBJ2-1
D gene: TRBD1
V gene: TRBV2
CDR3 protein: CASSGTAELQFF
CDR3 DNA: TGTGCCAGCAGCGGGACAGCGGAGTTGCAGTTCTTC

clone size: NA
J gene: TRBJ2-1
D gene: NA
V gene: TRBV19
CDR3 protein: CASSTYIGGLPYNEQFF
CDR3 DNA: TGTGCCAGTAGTACCTACATCGGGGGCCTCCCCTACAATGAGCAGTTCTTC

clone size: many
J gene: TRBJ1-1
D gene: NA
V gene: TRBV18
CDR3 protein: CASSSGQNTEAFF
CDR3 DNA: TGTGCCAGCTCGTCGGGACAGAACACTGAAGCTTTCTTT

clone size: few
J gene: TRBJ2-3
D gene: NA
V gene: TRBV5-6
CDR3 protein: CASSGLGAGSTDTQYF
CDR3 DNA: TGTGCCAGCAGCGGCCTGGGGGCGGGTAGCACAGATACGCAGTATTTT

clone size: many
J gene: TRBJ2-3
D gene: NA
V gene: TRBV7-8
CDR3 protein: CASSSQTEATDTQYF
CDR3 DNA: TGTGCCAGCAGCTCTCAGACAGAAGCCACAGATACGCAGTATTTT

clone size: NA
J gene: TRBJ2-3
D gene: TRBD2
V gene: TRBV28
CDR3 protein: CVSSSSARGAADTQYF
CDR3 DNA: TGTGTCAGCAGTTCGTCAGCGCGGGGGGCCGCAGATACGCAGTATTTT

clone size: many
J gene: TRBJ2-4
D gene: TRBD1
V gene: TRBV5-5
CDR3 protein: CASSVTGQGVKNIQYF
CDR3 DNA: TGTGCCAGCAGCGTTACGGGACAGGGAGTTAAAAACATTCAGTACTTC

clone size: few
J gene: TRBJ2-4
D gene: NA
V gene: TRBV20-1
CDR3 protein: CSANLGAKNIQYF
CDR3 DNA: TGCAGTGCAAACTTAGGAGCCAAAAACATTCAGTACTTC

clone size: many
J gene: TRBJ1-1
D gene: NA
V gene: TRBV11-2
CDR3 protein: CASSFVGAEAFF
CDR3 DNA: TGTGCCAGCAGCTTCGTGGGGGCTGAAGCTTTCTTT

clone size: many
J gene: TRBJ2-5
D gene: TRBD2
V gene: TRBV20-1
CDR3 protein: CSAATGLAGHRETQYF
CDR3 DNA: TGCAGTGCTGCAACAGGACTAGCGGGGCACCGGGAGACCCAGTACTTC

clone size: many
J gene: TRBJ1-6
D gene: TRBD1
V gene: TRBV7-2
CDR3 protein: CASSLDRGPNSPLHF
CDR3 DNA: TGTGCCAGCAGCTTAGACAGGGGGCCTAATTCACCCCTCCACTTT

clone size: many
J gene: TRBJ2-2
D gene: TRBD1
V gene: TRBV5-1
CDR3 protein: CASSLVRTGGNTGELFF
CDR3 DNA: TGCGCCAGCAGCTTGGTGCGGACAGGTGGGAACACCGGGGAGCTGTTTTTT

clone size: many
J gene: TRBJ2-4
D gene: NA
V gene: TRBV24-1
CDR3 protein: CATSDARLKNIQYF
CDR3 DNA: TGTGCCACCAGTGATGCCCGACTAAAAAACATTCAGTACTTC

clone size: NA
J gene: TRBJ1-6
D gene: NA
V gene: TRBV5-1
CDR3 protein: CASSPGGSDNSPLHF
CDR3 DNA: TGCGCCAGCAGCCCGGGGGGCTCGGATAATTCACCCCTCCACTTT

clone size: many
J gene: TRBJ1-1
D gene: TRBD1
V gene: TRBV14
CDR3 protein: CASSPIWGDRLTEAFF
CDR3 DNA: TGTGCCAGCAGCCCAATTTGGGGGGACAGGCTAACTGAAGCTTTCTTT

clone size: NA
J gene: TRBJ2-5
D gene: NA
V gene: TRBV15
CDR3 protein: CATSRDGGRETQYF
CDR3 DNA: TGTGCCACCAGCAGAGATGGGGGGCGAGAGACCCAGTACTTC

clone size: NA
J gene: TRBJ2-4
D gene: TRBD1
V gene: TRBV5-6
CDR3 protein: CASSSGGYNIQYF
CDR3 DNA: TGTGCCAGCAGCTCAGGGGGTTATAACATTCAGTACTTC

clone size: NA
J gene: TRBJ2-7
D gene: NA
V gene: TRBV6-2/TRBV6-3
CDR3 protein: CASSYYSTYEQYF
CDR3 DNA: TGTGCCAGCAGTTACTATAGCACCTACGAGCAGTACTTC

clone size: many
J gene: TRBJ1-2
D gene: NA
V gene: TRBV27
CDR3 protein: CASGKEDWGYTF
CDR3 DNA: TGTGCCAGCGGGAAAGAAGATTGGGGCTACACCTTC

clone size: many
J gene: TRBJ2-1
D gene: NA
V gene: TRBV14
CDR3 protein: CASSQIRGGGAGTSGEQFF
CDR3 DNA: TGTGCCAGCAGCCAAATAAGAGGAGGGGGCGCCGGGACTAGTGGTGAGCAGTTCTTC

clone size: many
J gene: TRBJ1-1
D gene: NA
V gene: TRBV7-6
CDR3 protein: CASSLKLTGGAEAFF
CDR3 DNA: TGTGCCAGCAGCTTAAAATTGACAGGCGGGGCTGAAGCTTTCTTT

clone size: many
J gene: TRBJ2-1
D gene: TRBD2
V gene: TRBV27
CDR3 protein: CASSLTGGVSLEQFF
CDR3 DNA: TGTGCCAGCAGTTTAACCGGGGGGGTCTCCCTCGAGCAGTTCTTC

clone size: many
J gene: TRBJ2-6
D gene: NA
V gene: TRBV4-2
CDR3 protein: CASSQDRGFSGANVLTF
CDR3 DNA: TGTGCCAGCAGCCAAGACCGGGGGTTCTCTGGGGCCAACGTCCTGACTTTC

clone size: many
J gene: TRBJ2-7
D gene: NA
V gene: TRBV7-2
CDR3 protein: CASSLLSGDGRYEQYF
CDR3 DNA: TGTGCCAGCAGCTTACTCTCGGGGGACGGACGCTACGAGCAGTACTTC

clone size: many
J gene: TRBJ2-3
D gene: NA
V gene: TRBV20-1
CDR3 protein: CSAGLRERGTDTQYF
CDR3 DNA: TGCAGTGCAGGCCTCAGGGAGCGGGGCACAGATACGCAGTATTTT

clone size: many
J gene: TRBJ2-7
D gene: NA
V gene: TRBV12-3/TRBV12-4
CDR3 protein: CASSLVGGVYEQYF
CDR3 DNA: TGTGCCAGCAGTTTAGTTGGGGGCGTATACGAGCAGTACTTC

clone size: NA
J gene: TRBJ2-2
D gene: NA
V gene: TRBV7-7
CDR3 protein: CASSGSRGVGELFF
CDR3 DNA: TGTGCCAGCAGCGGCAGCAGGGGGGTCGGGGAGCTGTTTTTT

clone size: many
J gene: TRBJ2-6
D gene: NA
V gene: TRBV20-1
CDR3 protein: CSARAGANVLTF
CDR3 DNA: TGCAGTGCTAGAGCTGGGGCCAACGTCCTGACTTTC

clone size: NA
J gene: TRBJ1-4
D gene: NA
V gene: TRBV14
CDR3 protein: CASSSGGEKLFF
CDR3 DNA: TGTGCCAGCAGCTCTGGAGGTGAAAAACTGTTTTTT